The 10 T cell receptor beta chains reported below all come from one sample, sequenced in a study of blood T cells in healthy people across ages. Using a J-beta primer mix together with a sample-barcoded 5' primer, a second PCR was run for roughly 7 to 12 cycles. A single record per CDR3 protein comes from TCRdb applying MiXCR to the 5' RACE reads. Here the sample spans some 790,000 distinct CDR3 sequences, more than 25% being singletons. The sequencing sample was made of blood. The receptors were sampled from a woman at least 80 years old in good health.

J is TRBJ2-1 and V is TRBV3-1; D possibly corresponds to TRBD2 (6 bases). V lost 8 bases, J lost 5 bases, and 16 bases lay in between. The CDR3 has 14 amino acids. Germline V lookup: CDR1 LGHDT, CDR2 YNNKEL (reference sequence). CDR3 in DNA: TGTGCCAGCGACCGGGACTGGCGGGACAATGAGCAGTTCTTC. This sequence encodes CASDRDWRDNEQFF.

Remarks on this clonotype: A read error may explain this, as a much larger clone is one base away. V is TRBV20-1 and J is TRBJ2-1; the D gene could be TRBD1 or TRBD2 (5 bases each). This CDR3 is built from 17 residues. Germline V lookup: CDR1 DFQATT, CDR2 SNEGSKA (reference sequence). V was clipped by 3 bases and J by 6 bases, with 24 bases between them. CDR3 sequence reads: CSARTLPGPGTCNEQFF. Here the CDR3 DNA reads TGCAGTGCTAGGACCCTCCCCGGCCCGGGGACCTGCAATGAGCAGTTCTTC.

This clonotype was counted at least ten times. This chain connects TRBV6-2 or TRBV6-3 to TRBJ2-1; 12 nucleotides line up with TRBD2. Germline V lookup: CDR1 MNHEY, CDR2 SVGEGT. The V gene end was trimmed by 6 bases and the J gene end by 9 bases; junction bases not matched to a gene: 9. The CDR3 consists of 15 residues. The CDR3 loop reads CASRLLAGGLSEQFF. In DNA, the CDR3 is TGTGCCAGCAGGTTGCTAGCGGGGGGGCTTAGTGAGCAGTTCTTC.

In its sample, this clonotype was seen many times. The chain carries TRBV4-3 and TRBJ2-1; 9 bases are a match to TRBD2. The ends lost 1 base at V and 9 bases at J; junction bases unmatched: 4. CDR1 is LGHNA and CDR2 is YSLEER in the germline V gene. The CDR3 is 14 amino acids. This chain's CDR3 is CASSQGGGAREQFF. The CDR3 DNA is TGCGCCAGCAGCCAAGGCGGGGGGGCCCGTGAGCAGTTCTTC.

Of note for this clonotype: A much larger clone is a single base away; this may be a read error. The rearrangement joins TRBV11-2 to TRBJ2-7, with D perhaps matching TRBD1 or TRBD2 (5 bases each). CDR1 and CDR2 from the germline V gene are SGHAT and FQNNGV. With 7 bases removed from V and 7 bases from J, the gap between germline ends came to 20 bases. CDR3 size: 14 residues. DNA for the CDR3: TGTGCCAGCAACGAGGGGTTGGCAAGCAATGAGCAGTACTTC. Its translation: CASNEGLASNEQYF.

There are a few counts of this clonotype. A much larger clone differs by one base, so this may be a read error. The chain combines TRBV7-9 with TRBJ2-6; D perhaps matches TRBD1 (5 bases). This CDR3 contains 15 residues. Germline V lookup: CDR1 SEHNR, CDR2 FQNEAQ (reference sequence). In DNA form, the CDR3 reads TGTGCCAGCAGCACCAGGGTTACTGGGGCCAACGTCCGGACTTTC. As protein: CASSTRVTGANVRTF.

In this sample, this clonotype turned up a few times. A read error may explain this, as a much larger clone is one base away. V usage is TRBV20-1 and J usage is TRBJ2-5, with TRBD2 matching 9 bases. Germline loops: CDR1 DFQATT, CDR2 SNEGSKA (reference sequence). The CDR3 has 14 amino acids. V trimming: 1 base; J trimming: 1 base; junction bases outside the gene matches: 1. This CDR3 reads CSARVTSGQETQYF. The CDR3 DNA reads as TGCAGTGCTAGAGTGACTAGCGGCCAAGAGACCCAGTACTTC.

In its sample, this clonotype was seen many times. This chain links TRBV6-1 with TRBJ1-2; D unclear. The CDR3 is 12 amino acids. Germline V gene lookup returns CDR1 MNHNS and CDR2 SASEGT. V lost 2 bases and J 4 bases, leaving 5 bases between the germline ends. The CDR3 region is CASSESSYGYTF. The CDR3 coding sequence is TGTGCCAGCAGTGAAAGTAGCTATGGCTACACCTTC.

This clonotype was found many times. This chain connects TRBV20-1 to TRBJ1-1; a weak D match, TRBD1 (6 bases). The CDR3 totals 13 residues. The V end was cut by 4 bases, the J end by 4 bases, with 13 bases between. Germline CDR1 reads DFQATT; CDR2 reads SNEGSKA (reference sequence). As DNA, the CDR3 is TGCAGTGCTATTACAGGGTTGGGCACTGAAGCTTTCTTT. Translated, it gives CSAITGLGTEAFF.

The chain combines TRBV7-3 with TRBJ2-3; D not resolved. The germline V and J ends were trimmed by 4 bases and 4 bases, with 9 bases remaining between them. Germline-derived CDR1 and CDR2 are SGHTA and FQGTGA. The CDR3 contains 13 residues. CDR3 DNA: TGTGCCAGCAGCTCGTTACCGGCAGATACGCAGTATTTT. This codes for CASSSLPADTQYF.